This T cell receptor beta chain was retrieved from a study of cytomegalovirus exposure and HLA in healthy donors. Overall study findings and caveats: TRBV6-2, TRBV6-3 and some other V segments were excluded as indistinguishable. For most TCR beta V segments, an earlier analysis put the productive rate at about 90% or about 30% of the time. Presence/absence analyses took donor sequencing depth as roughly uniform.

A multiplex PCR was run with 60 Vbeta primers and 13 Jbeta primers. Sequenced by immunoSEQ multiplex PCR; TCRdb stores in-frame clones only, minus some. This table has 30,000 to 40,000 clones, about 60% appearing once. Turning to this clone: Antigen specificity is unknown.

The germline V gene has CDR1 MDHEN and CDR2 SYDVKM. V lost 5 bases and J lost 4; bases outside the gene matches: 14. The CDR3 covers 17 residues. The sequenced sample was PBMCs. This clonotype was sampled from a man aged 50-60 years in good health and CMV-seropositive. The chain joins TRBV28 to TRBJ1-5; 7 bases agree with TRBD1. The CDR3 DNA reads TGTGCCAGCAGTCGTGGGGGGCACGGGACAGAGAATCAGCCCCAGCATTTT. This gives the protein CASSRGGHGTENQPQHF.